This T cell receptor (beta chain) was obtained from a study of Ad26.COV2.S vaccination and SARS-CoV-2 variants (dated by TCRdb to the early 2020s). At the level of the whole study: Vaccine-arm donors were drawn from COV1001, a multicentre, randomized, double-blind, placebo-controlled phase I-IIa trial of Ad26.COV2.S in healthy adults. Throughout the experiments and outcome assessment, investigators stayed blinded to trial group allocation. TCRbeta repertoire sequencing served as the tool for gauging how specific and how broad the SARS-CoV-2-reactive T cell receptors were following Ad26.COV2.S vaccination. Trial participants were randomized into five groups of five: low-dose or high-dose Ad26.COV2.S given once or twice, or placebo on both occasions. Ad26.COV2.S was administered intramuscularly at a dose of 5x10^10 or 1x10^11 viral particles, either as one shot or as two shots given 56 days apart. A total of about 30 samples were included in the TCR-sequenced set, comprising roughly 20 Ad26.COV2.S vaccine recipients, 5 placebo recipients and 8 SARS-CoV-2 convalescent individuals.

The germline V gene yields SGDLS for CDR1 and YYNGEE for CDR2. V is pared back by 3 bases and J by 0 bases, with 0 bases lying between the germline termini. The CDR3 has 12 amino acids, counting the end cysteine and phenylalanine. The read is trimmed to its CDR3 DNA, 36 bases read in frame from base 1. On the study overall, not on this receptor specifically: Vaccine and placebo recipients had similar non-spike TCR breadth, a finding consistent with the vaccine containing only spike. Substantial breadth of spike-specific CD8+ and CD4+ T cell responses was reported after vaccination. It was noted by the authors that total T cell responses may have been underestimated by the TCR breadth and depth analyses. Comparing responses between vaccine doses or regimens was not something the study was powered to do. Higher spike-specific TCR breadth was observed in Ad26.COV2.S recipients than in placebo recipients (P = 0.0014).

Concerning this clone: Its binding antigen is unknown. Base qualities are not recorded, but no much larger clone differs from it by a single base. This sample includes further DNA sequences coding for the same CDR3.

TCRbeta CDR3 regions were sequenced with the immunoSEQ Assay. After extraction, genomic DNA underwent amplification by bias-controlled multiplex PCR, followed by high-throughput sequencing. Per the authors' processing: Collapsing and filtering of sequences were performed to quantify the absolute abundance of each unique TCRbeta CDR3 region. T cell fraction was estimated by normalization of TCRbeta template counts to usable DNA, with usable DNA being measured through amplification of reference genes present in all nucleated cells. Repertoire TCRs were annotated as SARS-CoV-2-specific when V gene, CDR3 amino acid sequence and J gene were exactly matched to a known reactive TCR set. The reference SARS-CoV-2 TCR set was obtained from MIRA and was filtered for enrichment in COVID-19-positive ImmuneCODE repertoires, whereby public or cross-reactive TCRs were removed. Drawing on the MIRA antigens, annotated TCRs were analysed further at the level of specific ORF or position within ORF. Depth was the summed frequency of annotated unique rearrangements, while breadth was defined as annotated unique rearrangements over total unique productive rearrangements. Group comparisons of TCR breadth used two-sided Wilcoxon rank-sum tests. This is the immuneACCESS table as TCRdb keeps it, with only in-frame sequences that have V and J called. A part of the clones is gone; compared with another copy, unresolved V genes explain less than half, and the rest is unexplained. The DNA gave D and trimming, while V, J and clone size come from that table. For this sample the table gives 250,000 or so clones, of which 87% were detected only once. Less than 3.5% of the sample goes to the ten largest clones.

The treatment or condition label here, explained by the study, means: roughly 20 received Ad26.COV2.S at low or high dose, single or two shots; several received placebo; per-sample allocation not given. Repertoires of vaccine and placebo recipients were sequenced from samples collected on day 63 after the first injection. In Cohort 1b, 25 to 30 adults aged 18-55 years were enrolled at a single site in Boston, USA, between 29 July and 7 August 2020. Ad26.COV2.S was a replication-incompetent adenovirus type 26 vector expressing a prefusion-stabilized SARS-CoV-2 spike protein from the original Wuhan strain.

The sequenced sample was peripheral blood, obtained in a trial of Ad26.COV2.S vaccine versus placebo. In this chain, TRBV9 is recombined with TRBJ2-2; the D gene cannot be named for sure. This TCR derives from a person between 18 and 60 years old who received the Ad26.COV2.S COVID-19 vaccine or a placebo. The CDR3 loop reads CASSANTGELFF. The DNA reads TGTGCCAGCAGCGCGAACACCGGGGAGCTGTTTTTT.